A selection of T cell receptor beta chains follows, all from one sample in a study of identical twins. TCRdb called the 5' RACE reads again in MiXCR, with one record for every CDR3 protein. The profile covers around 250,000 distinct CDR3 sequences, with around 6.6% appearing a single time and 3.5% to 4% taken by the ten largest. The same sample was also studied in work on yellow fever vaccine responses in identical twins.

Sequenced material: memory (CD45RO+) T cells sorted from blood. All receptors come from a woman between 18 and 29 years old in good health. The CDR3 runs from the conserved cysteine through the conserved F or W. Fields, in order: V gene, J gene, D gene, clone size, CDR3 DNA, CDR3 protein. D genes are given only for firm matches. Expanded clones get a size class; other rows say once, few or many, or leave the size out.

TRBV7-9,TRBJ1-1,TRBD1,once,TGTGCCAGCAGCCCCCGGGACAGGGTGAACACTGAAGCTTTCTTT,CASSPRDRVNTEAFF
TRBV19,TRBJ2-1,NA,few,TGTGCCAGTAGTATAGATCCCACCCCCTACTACAATGAGCAGTTCTTC,CASSIDPTPYYNEQFF
TRBV6-1,TRBJ2-1,TRBD2,many,TGTGCCAGCAGGGATGGGACTAGGGATGTCGATGAGCAGTTCTTC,CASRDGTRDVDEQFF
TRBV29-1,TRBJ2-7,TRBD2,NA,TGCAGCGTCTTAGGGGGAGGACTAGCGCTCTACGAGCAGTACTTC,CSVLGGGLALYEQYF
TRBV15,TRBJ2-1,NA,many,TGTGCCACCAGCACAATAACAGCATACAATGAGCAGTTCTTC,CATSTITAYNEQFF
TRBV5-6,TRBJ2-7,TRBD1,few,TGTGCCAGCAGCTTGGGGCCCGGGACAGGGAGCGAGCAGTACTTC,CASSLGPGTGSEQYF
TRBV9,TRBJ2-1,NA,few,TGTGCCAGCAGCGTAGACGCAGGAGGTAATGAGCAGTTCTTC,CASSVDAGGNEQFF
TRBV7-2,TRBJ2-1,TRBD1,many,TGTGCCAGCAGGGAGACAGGGTATGAGCAGTTCTTC,CASRETGYEQFF
TRBV5-5,TRBJ1-5,NA,many,TGTGCCAGCAGAGAAGGACAGATTAGCAATCAGCCCCAGCATTTT,CASREGQISNQPQHF
TRBV6-5,TRBJ1-1,NA,few,TGTGCCAGCAGTTATGATAGCCCGCCTGAAGCTTTCTTT,CASSYDSPPEAFF
TRBV6-4,TRBJ2-3,NA,many,TGTGCCAGCAGTGACTCCGAAGGGGGAGTTGGCACGCAGTATTTT,CASSDSEGGVGTQYF
TRBV5-6,TRBJ2-1,TRBD2,many,TGTGCCAGCAGCTTGTCGCGACTAGCGGGGTACAATGAGCAGTTCTTC,CASSLSRLAGYNEQFF
TRBV12-3/TRBV12-4,TRBJ2-1,TRBD2,few,TGTGCCGTTCGGACTAGCGGGAATCGTGAGCAGTTCTTC,CAVRTSGNREQFF